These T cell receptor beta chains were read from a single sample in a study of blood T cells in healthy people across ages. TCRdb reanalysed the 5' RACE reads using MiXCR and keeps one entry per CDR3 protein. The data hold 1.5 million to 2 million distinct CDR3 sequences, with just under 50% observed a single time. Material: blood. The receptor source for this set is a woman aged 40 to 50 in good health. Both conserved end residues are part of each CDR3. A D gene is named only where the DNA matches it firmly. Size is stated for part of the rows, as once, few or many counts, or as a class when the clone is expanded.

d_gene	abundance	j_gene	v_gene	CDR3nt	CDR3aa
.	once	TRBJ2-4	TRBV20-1	TGCAGTGCTAGAGCAGGGGGGATTAACATTCAGTACTTC	CSARAGGINIQYF
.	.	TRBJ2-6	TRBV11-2	TGTGCCAGCAGCTCAAACGTCGGGGCTGGGGCCAACGTCCTGACTTTC	CASSSNVGAGANVLTF
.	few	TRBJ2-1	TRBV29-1	TGCAGCGCCCACGGTAAGGCCTACAATGAGCAGTTCTTC	CSAHGKAYNEQFF
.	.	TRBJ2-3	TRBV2	TGTGCCAGCAGCCCAGATGCAGATACGCAGTATTTT	CASSPDADTQYF
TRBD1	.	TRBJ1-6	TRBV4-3	TGCGCCAGCAGCTTAGCCTGGGACAGGGTAAATTCACCCCTCCACTTT	CASSLAWDRVNSPLHF
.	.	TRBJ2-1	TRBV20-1	TGCAGTGCTAGGTCAAACTACGATGAGCAGTTCTTC	CSARSNYDEQFF
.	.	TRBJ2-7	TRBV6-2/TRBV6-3	TGTGCCAGCAGTGATTCCCTGGGGGTTTCCTACGAGCAGTACTTC	CASSDSLGVSYEQYF
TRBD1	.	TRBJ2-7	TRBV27	TGTGCCAGCAAACACAGACAGGGCCTTATCGGGTACGAGCAGTACTTC	CASKHRQGLIGYEQYF
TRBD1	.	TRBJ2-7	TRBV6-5	TGTGCCAGCAGTTCCCCGACAGGGGAGGTCCACGAGCAGTACTTC	CASSSPTGEVHEQYF
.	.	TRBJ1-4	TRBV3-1	TGTGCCAGCAGTCTCGGACGGGGAATTAATGAAAAACTGTTTTTT	CASSLGRGINEKLFF
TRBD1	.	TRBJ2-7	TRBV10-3	TGTGTCATCAGTGTGCCGACAGGGTTAATCTACGAGCAGTACTTC	CVISVPTGLIYEQYF
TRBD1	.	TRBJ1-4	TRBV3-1	TGTGCCAGCACCGGATCCCCCGGACAGGTTAATGAAAAACTGTTTTTT	CASTGSPGQVNEKLFF
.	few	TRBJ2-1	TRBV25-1	TGTGCCAGCAGTGAATTTGGCGCGGGGTACAATGAGCAGTTCTTC	CASSEFGAGYNEQFF
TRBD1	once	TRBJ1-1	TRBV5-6	TGTGCCAGCAGCTACTGGACAGGTTTCACTGAAGCTTTCTTT	CASSYWTGFTEAFF
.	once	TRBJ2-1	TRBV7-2	TGTGCCAGCAGCCTCGATATCCCCTTCCGGGTTGAGCAGTTCTTC	CASSLDIPFRVEQFF
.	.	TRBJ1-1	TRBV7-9	TGTGCCAGCAGCCCCGATCTCGGCGGCCACGCTTTCTTT	CASSPDLGGHAFF
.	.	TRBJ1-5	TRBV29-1	TGCAGCGTTGCGACAGGTTTGGGCAATCAGCCCCAGCATTTT	CSVATGLGNQPQHF
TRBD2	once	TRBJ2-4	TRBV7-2	TGTGCCAGCAGCTCGGCAAAGCGGGGAGTCTACGAGCTGTACTTC	CASSSAKRGVYELYF
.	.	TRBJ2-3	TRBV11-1	TGTGCCAGCAGCTTGGCGCACCGCACAGATACGCAGTATTTT	CASSLAHRTDTQYF
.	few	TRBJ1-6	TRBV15	TGTGCCACCACGGCGAAGAGGAGTTCACCCCTCCACTTT	CATTAKRSSPLHF
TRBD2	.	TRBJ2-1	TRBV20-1	TGCAGTGCTACCGCGGGGGGTGGGTACAATGAGCAGTTCTTC	CSATAGGGYNEQFF
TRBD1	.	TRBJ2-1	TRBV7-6	TGTGCCAGCAGCGACAGGGTGTATGAGCAGTTCTTC	CASSDRVYEQFF
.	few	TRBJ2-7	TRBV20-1	TGCAGTGCCACCGCGCGAACAGGGAGTGCCTACGAGCAGTACTTC	CSATARTGSAYEQYF
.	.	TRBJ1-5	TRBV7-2	TGTGCCAGCAGCTCCCCCGCCCCGACGCCGAGGCCCCAGCATTTT	CASSSPAPTPRPQHF
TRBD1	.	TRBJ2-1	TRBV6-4	TGTGCCAGCAGTGACTCGTTTGGGGTGGACAGGGGGCAGTTCTTC	CASSDSFGVDRGQFF
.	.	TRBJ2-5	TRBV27	TGTGCCAGCAGTGTACTCGGCCCAGAGACCCAGTACTTC	CASSVLGPETQYF
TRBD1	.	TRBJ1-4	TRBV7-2	TGTGCCAGCAGCGAGGGGGCATTACGTGAAAAACTGTTTTTT	CASSEGALREKLFF
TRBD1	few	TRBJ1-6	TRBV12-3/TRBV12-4	TGTGCCAGCAGCGACAGGGTCAATTCACCCCTCCACTTT	CASSDRVNSPLHF
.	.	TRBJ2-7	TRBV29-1	TGCGGCGTTGAAATGGGGTCGGTTGCTGGCTACGAGCAGTACTTC	CGVEMGSVAGYEQYF
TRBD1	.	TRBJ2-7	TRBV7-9	TGTGCCAGCAGCAAGGGACAGGAGGACTACGAGCAGTACTTC	CASSKGQEDYEQYF
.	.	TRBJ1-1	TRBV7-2	TGTGCCAGCAGCTTAACCGGGACTTTCGCTGAAGCTTTCTTT	CASSLTGTFAEAFF
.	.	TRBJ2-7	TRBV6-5	TGTGCCAGCAGCTGGTCCGGGACGGGATCCTACGAGCAGTACTTC	CASSWSGTGSYEQYF
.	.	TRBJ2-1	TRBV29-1	TGCAGCGTTGGGTCCCTGAGCTCCTACAATGAGCAGTTCTTC	CSVGSLSSYNEQFF
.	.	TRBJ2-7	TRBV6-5	TGTGCCAGCAGTGTACGTAGGGGAGCGAACGAGCAGTACTTC	CASSVRRGANEQYF
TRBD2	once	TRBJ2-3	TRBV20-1	TGCAGTGCTCAAGACCCGACTAGCGGGGGGGCAGATACGCAGTATTTT	CSAQDPTSGGADTQYF
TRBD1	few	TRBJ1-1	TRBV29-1	TGCAGCGTTGAACGTCCCGGGACAGTTCTGAACACTGAAGCTTTCTTT	CSVERPGTVLNTEAFF
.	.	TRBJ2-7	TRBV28	TGTGCCACCTGTTTCTCAGGGTCCGCCTACGAGCAGTACTTC	CATCFSGSAYEQYF
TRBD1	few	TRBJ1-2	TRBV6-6	TGTGCCAGCATCCACGGGCGGACAGGGGGCCTTACTTATGGCTACACCTTC	CASIHGRTGGLTYGYTF
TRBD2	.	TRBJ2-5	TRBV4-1	TGCGCCAGCAGCCAAGGATTGGCTAGCGGGGGGGCCGGGGAGACCCAGTACTTC	CASSQGLASGGAGETQYF
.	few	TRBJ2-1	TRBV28	TGTGCCAGCAGCCTTCTTACCCGGCCAGAGCAGTTCTTC	CASSLLTRPEQFF
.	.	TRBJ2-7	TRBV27	TGTGCCAGCAGCCCCAACCGGGACTGGTCCTACGAGCAGTACTTC	CASSPNRDWSYEQYF
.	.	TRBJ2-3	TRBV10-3	TGTGCCATCAACCAGGGATCAGATACGCAGTATTTT	CAINQGSDTQYF